Listed here is a single T cell receptor (beta chain). Its antigen is currently unknown. This sample stems from a study of blood T cells in healthy people across ages. Primers used in a second PCR of about 7 to 11 cycles were a sample-barcoded 5' primer and a J-beta primer mix. Every molecule of cDNA carried a tag from a template-switch adaptor with 12 random nucleotides. TCRdb reanalysed the 5' RACE reads using MiXCR and keeps one entry per CDR3 protein. This table has around 790,000 distinct CDR3 sequences, around 45% appearing once. Points from the study as a whole: Older age coincided with a roughly linear decline in TCR beta diversity per million T cells.

Healthy Caucasians from Russia aged about 6 to 90 served as donors. Collection of 9.5 to 10 milliliters of peripheral blood was performed for each donor. Germline V lookup: CDR1 SQVTM, CDR2 ANQGSEA. With 6 bases removed from V and 0 bases from J, the gap between germline ends came to 16 bases. The CDR3 extends over 15 amino acids. The V and J genes are TRBV29-1 and TRBJ2-3; D gene uncertain. The source of this sequence is a man aged 60-69 years in good health. Sample: blood. The CDR3 here is CSVLLNKISTDTQYF. Written as DNA, the CDR3 is TGCAGCGTCCTCCTGAACAAGATTAGCACAGATACGCAGTATTTT.